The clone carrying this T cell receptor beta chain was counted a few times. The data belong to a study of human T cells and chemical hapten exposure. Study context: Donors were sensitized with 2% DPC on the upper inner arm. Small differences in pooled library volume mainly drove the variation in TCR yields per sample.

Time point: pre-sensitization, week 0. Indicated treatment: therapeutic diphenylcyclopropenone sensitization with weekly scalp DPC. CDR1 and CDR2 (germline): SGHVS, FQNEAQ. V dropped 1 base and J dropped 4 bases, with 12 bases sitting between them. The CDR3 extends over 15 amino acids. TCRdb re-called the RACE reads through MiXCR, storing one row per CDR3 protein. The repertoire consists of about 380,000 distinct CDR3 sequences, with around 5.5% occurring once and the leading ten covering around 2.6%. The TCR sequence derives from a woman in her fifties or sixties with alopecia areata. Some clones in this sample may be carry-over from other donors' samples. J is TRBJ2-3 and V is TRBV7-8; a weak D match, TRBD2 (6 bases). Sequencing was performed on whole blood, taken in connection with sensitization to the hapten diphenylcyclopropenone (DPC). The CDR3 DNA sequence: TGTGCCAGCAGCTTAGAAGGACTACGGGCAGATACGCAGTATTTT. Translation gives CASSLEGLRADTQYF.